Following are 31 T cell receptor beta chains from one sample sequenced in a study of blood T cell repertoires in COVID-19. The protocol was immunoSEQ multiplex PCR, while the TCRdb copy is restricted to in-frame clones and leaves out a portion. The data show about 220,000 clones, 88% seen once. Input material: PBMCs or T cells enriched from blood (not recorded which). The receptor set was obtained from a woman in her twenties or thirties who had recovered from COVID-19.

This chain connects TRBV7-8 to TRBJ2-3, with 9 bases lining up with TRBD1. J lost 3 bases, V lost 4 bases, and 2 bases had no gene match. CDR1 is SGHVS, CDR2 FQNEAQ, per germline. This CDR3 has 14 residues. The chain's CDR3 is CASSSDRGTDTQYF. CDR3 DNA sequence: TGTGCCAGCAGCTCGGACAGGGGTACAGATACGCAGTATTTT.

The chain recombines TRBV7-9 with TRBJ2-2; 8 bases agree with TRBD1. The CDR3 contains 14 residues. The germline V gene has CDR1 SEHNR and CDR2 FQNEAQ (reference sequence). With 2 bases clipped from V and 6 bases from J, the junction kept 2 bases outside the gene matches. CDR3 in DNA: TGTGCCAGCAGCTTATTACAGGGGGCCGGGGAGCTGTTTTTT. Protein: CASSLLQGAGELFF.

The chain links TRBV5-1 to TRBJ1-4, with D unclear. The CDR3 has 14 amino acids. CDR1 is SGHRS and CDR2 is YFSETQ in the germline V gene. V was clipped by 2 bases and J by 4 bases, with 9 bases between them. The CDR3 DNA follows: TGCGCCAGCAGCTTTCAAGCCTATAATGAAAAACTGTTTTTT. This codes for CASSFQAYNEKLFF.

This chain uses TRBV25-1 with TRBJ1-5; TRBD1 is a possible D gene (5 bases). The CDR3 spans 15 residues. CDR1 is MGHDK, CDR2 SYGVNS, per germline. V lost 5 bases and J lost 9, with 20 bases in between. For the CDR3, the DNA is TGTGCCAGCAGTAAAATACAGCCTTCGCAGGGGCCCCAGCATTTT. Its translation is CASSKIQPSQGPQHF.

This clone was seen once. The rearrangement joins TRBV3-1 (or the pseudogene TRBV3-2) to TRBJ2-2; TRBD1 aligns across 10 bases. After removal of 1 base from V and 5 bases from J, the junction contained 4 bases not matched to a gene. CDR1 is LGHDT and CDR2 is YNNKEL in the germline V gene (reference sequence). This CDR3 has 16 residues. In DNA form, the CDR3 reads TGTGCCAGCAGCCAAGCTGGGACAGGGGAAACCGGGGAGCTGTTTTTT. Encoded protein: CASSQAGTGETGELFF.

This sequence joins TRBV24-1 and TRBJ1-2; no clear D. Trimming shortened V by 5 bases and J by 8 bases, and 23 bases separated the two germline ends. Germline CDR1 KGHDR, CDR2 SFDVKD. The CDR3 is made up of 16 amino acids. The CDR3 loop is CATSATALGLNIGYTF. CDR3 bases: TGTGCCACCAGTGCCACCGCTCTAGGACTTAATATAGGCTACACCTTC.

V gene TRBV4-2 combines with J gene TRBJ2-3; 10 bases agree with TRBD2. After removal of 4 bases from V and 4 bases from J, the junction contained 5 bases not matched to a gene. CDR1 LGHNA and CDR2 YNFKEQ come from the germline V gene. The CDR3 contains 15 residues. CDR3 nucleotide sequence: TGTGCCAGCAGCCCAGCGGGGGGGCTCGCAGATACGCAGTATTTT. This encodes CASSPAGGLADTQYF.

The rearrangement links TRBV3-1 (or the pseudogene TRBV3-2) to TRBJ1-3; no clear D gene. The CDR3 contains 14 residues. Trimming left V 4 bases short and J 4 bases short, with 11 bases between. Germline assignment: CDR1 LGHDT and CDR2 YNNKEL (reference sequence). This CDR3 reads CASSRSDTGNTIYF. The CDR3 DNA reads as TGTGCCAGCAGCCGGTCAGACACCGGAAACACCATATATTTT.

The chain couples TRBV3-1 (or the pseudogene TRBV3-2) to TRBJ2-5, with D possibly TRBD2 on 5 matching bases. V dropped 0 bases and J dropped 0 bases, with 8 bases sitting between them. The CDR3 covers 15 residues. The germline V gene has CDR1 LGHDT and CDR2 YNNKEL (reference sequence). CDR3 sequence reads: CASSQDPGYQETQYF. The CDR3 DNA reads as TGTGCCAGCAGCCAAGATCCGGGGTACCAAGAGACCCAGTACTTC.

The chain couples TRBV6-1 to TRBJ1-1; tentatively, D is TRBD1 (6 bases). This CDR3 is 16 amino acids long. V gave up 0 bases and J gave up 6 bases, with 17 bases separating them. Germline CDR1 and CDR2: MNHNS and SASEGT. This CDR3 is CASSEAGVQGSAEAFF. The CDR3 coding sequence is TGTGCCAGCAGTGAAGCTGGGGTACAGGGATCGGCTGAAGCTTTCTTT.

This chain's CDR3 is CASSPQGANTEAFF. The CDR3, as DNA: TGTGCCAGCTCACCACAGGGGGCGAACACTGAAGCTTTCTTT. V usage is TRBV18 and J usage is TRBJ1-1, with 7 bases fitting TRBD1. The CDR3 consists of 14 residues. V shed 1 base, J shed 1 base, and the junction held 0 bases outside the gene matches. Per the germline V gene, CDR1 is KGHSH and CDR2 is LQKENI.

The chain uses TRBV4-1 and TRBJ1-1; D perhaps matches TRBD1 (6 bases). Looked up from germline, CDR1 is MGHRA and CDR2 is YSYEKL. The CDR3 extends over 17 amino acids. The V end lost 2 bases, the J end lost 0 bases, and 16 bases lay between the germline ends. In DNA, the CDR3 is TGCGCCAGCAGCCAAATCGGTCAGGGGAGGGTGAACACTGAAGCTTTCTTT. It is translated as CASSQIGQGRVNTEAFF.

The rearrangement joins TRBV15 to TRBJ2-5; D gene unclear. The CDR3 has 16 amino acids. CDR1 and CDR2 from the germline V gene are LNHNV and YYDKDF (reference sequence). The V end lost 1 base, the J end lost 3 bases, and 15 bases lay between the germline ends. CDR3 coding DNA: TGTGCCACCAGCAGAGGAGCCTCGGTAGCCGAAGAGACCCAGTACTTC. Its protein product is CATSRGASVAEETQYF. Full variable domain (missing parts from reference TRBV15 and TRBJ2-5): DAMVIQNPRYQVTQFGKPVTLSCSQTLNHNVMYWYQQKSSQAPKLLFHYYDKDFNNEADTPDNFQSRRPNTSFCFLDIRSPGLGDTAMYLCATSRGASVAEETQYFGPGTRLLVL.

The V call is TRBV4-2, the J call TRBJ2-5; possible D gene TRBD1, 5 bases. Germline V gene lookup returns CDR1 LGHNA and CDR2 YNFKEQ. CDR3 length: 15 amino acids. The V end lost 1 base, the J end lost 2 bases, and 11 bases lay between the germline ends. The CDR3 DNA is TGTGCCAGCAGCCAAGGGGGCAGAGAGCAAGAGACCCAGTACTTC. Its protein is CASSQGGREQETQYF.

The chain combines TRBV2 with TRBJ1-2, with no clear D. The germline V gene encodes CDR1 SNHLY and CDR2 FYNNEI. The CDR3 extends over 11 amino acids. V lost 1 base and J lost 8, with 5 bases in between. For the CDR3, the DNA is TGTGCCAGCAGTGAAGGCAGGGGCTACACCTTC. Its translation: CASSEGRGYTF.

The V call is TRBV25-1, the J call TRBJ1-6; 9 bases are shared with TRBD1. The length of the CDR3 is 17 residues. J was trimmed by 6 bases and V by 4 bases; bases with no gene match: 10. Germline V gene lookup returns CDR1 MGHDK and CDR2 SYGVNS. For the CDR3, the DNA is TGTGCCAGCAGTGCAACGGACAGGGGCTACTCTAATTCACCCCTCCACTTT. Translation gives CASSATDRGYSNSPLHF.

The chain is built from TRBV2 and TRBJ1-4, with unresolved D. This CDR3 region has 13 residues. V was shortened by 4 bases and J by 5 bases, with 8 bases between the two germline ends. Looked up from germline, CDR1 is SNHLY and CDR2 is FYNNEI. CDR3 nucleotides: TGTGCCAGCAGTGGGAGGAAGAATGAAAAACTGTTTTTT. This translates into CASSGRKNEKLFF.

The chain uses TRBV9 and TRBJ1-3; D is possibly TRBD1 (6 bases). There are 15 residues in the CDR3. Germline V gene data show CDR1 as SGDLS and CDR2 as YYNGEE. V shed 4 bases and J shed 4 bases, with 15 bases lying between them. The CDR3 reads CASSISPDRGNTIYF. In DNA form, the CDR3 reads TGTGCCAGCAGCATATCGCCAGACAGGGGAAACACCATATATTTT.

V and J are TRBV5-8 and TRBJ2-7; D possibly corresponds to TRBD2 (5 bases). The V end lost 4 bases, the J end lost 2 bases, and 16 bases lay between the germline ends. Germline loops: CDR1 SGHTS, CDR2 YDEGEE. The CDR3 contains 15 residues. CDR3 amino acids: CASSPTGISTYEQYF. For the CDR3, the DNA is TGTGCCAGCAGCCCCACCGGGATCTCCACCTACGAGCAGTACTTC.

The chain uses TRBV6-5 and TRBJ1-5; the D is unclear. The CDR3 spans 13 residues. CDR1 is MNHEY, CDR2 SVGAGI, per germline. Trimming took off 7 bases at V and 9 bases at J, with 16 bases between the two ends. This CDR3 reads CASNLDGDRPQHF. For the CDR3, the DNA is TGTGCCAGCAACCTGGACGGGGATCGGCCCCAGCATTTT.

The J gene is TRBJ2-6, the V gene TRBV4-3; D is ambiguous. The V and J ends lost 0 bases and 0 bases respectively, with 6 bases between them. CDR1 and CDR2 from the germline V gene are LGHNA and YSLEER. The CDR3 is 16 residues long. The CDR3 coding sequence is TGCGCCAGCAGCCAAGATTACAGCTCTGGGGCCAACGTCCTGACTTTC. It specifies CASSQDYSSGANVLTF.

This clone was seen more than once but under ten times. V usage is TRBV4-1 and J usage is TRBJ1-2, with D perhaps matching TRBD1 (6 bases). Germline V gene sequence: CDR1 MGHRA, CDR2 YSYEKL. The ends were cut back, 0 bases at V and 11 bases at J, with 13 bases in the middle. This CDR3 is 13 amino acids long. CDR3 sequence (DNA): TGCGCCAGCAGCCAAGACTGGCGCAGGGGTTACACCTTC. Its protein product is CASSQDWRRGYTF.

V usage is TRBV6-5 and J usage is TRBJ2-7; TRBD1 matches 8 bases. The CDR3 has 15 amino acids. Unmatched junction bases numbered 7, after V lost 0 bases and J lost 6 bases. Germline V gene sequence: CDR1 MNHEY, CDR2 SVGAGI. DNA for the CDR3: TGTGCCAGCAGTTACTCGCCGACAGGGGATCTCGAGCAGTACTTC. It specifies CASSYSPTGDLEQYF.

The chain uses TRBV5-5 and TRBJ1-2; TRBD1 might be the D (5 bases). Trimming shortened V by 3 bases and J by 8 bases, and 14 bases separated the two germline ends. CDR1 SGHKS and CDR2 YYEKEE come from the germline V gene (reference sequence). The CDR3 spans 13 residues. The CDR3 reads CASSSSGSRGYTF. In nucleotides, the CDR3 is TGTGCCAGCAGCTCGTCAGGGTCTCGAGGCTACACCTTC.

The rearrangement links TRBV5-1 to TRBJ1-6; no reliable D call. The germline CDR1 and CDR2 sequences are SGHRS and YFSETQ. Trimming cost V 0 bases and J 10 bases, with 8 bases left between them. This CDR3 spans 13 amino acids. This CDR3 reads CASSLAGWSPLHF. The CDR3 DNA follows: TGCGCCAGCAGCTTGGCAGGTTGGTCACCCCTCCACTTT.

The chain links TRBV7-8 to TRBJ1-4; a possible D gene is TRBD1 (6 bases). V shed 2 bases and J shed 5 bases, with 15 bases lying between them. CDR1 is SGHVS, CDR2 FQNEAQ, per germline. The CDR3 is 16 amino acids. The CDR3 coding sequence is TGTGCCAGCAGCTTAAATTCCGGGGACAACAATGAAAAACTGTTTTTT. It encodes CASSLNSGDNNEKLFF.

The chain has TRBV6-6 and TRBJ1-1; no reliable D call. CDR1 MNHNY and CDR2 SVGAGI come from the germline V gene (reference sequence). The CDR3 contains 16 residues. The germline V and J ends were trimmed by 7 bases and 0 bases, with 18 bases remaining between them. CDR3 in DNA: TGTGCCAGCACCTTCTCAGAATTCCGAATGAACACTGAAGCTTTCTTT. Translation gives CASTFSEFRMNTEAFF.

The V call is TRBV5-1, the J call TRBJ1-1; 8 nucleotides agree with TRBD1. Germline assignment: CDR1 SGHRS and CDR2 YFSETQ. The trim removed 2 bases at V and 0 bases at J, leaving 12 bases unmatched. The CDR3 has 18 residues. In nucleotides, the CDR3 is TGCGCCAGCAGCTTTAGGACAGGGCAGGCGGGACTGAACACTGAAGCTTTCTTT. It codes for CASSFRTGQAGLNTEAFF.

The J gene is TRBJ2-3, the V gene TRBV5-4, with 10 positions matching TRBD2. The CDR3 contains 19 residues. The trim removed 3 bases at V and 0 bases at J, leaving 13 bases unmatched. Germline V lookup: CDR1 SGHNT, CDR2 YYREEE (reference sequence). The CDR3 region has the DNA TGTGCCAGCAGCTCGTTACTAGCGGGGTTAATCACGAGCACAGATACGCAGTATTTT. This sequence encodes CASSSLLAGLITSTDTQYF.

The chain joins TRBV29-1 to TRBJ2-1; 9 positions match TRBD2. The CDR3 runs to 16 residues. CDR1 and CDR2 from the germline V gene are SQVTM and ANQGSEA. The trim removed 0 bases at V and 6 bases at J, leaving 9 bases unmatched. DNA for the CDR3: TGCAGCGTTGAAGACCGGCAGCGGGGGGCGGGCAATGAGCAGTTCTTC. Encoded protein: CSVEDRQRGAGNEQFF.

The rearrangement links TRBV19 to TRBJ1-6; D may be TRBD1 (5 bases). The germline V and J ends were trimmed by 9 bases and 7 bases, with 13 bases remaining between them. The CDR3 is made up of 13 amino acids. The germline V gene has CDR1 LNHDA and CDR2 SQIVND (reference sequence). The CDR3 DNA reads as TGTGCCAGCGGGGGAGGACGCAATTCACCCCTCCACTTT. This gives the protein CASGGGRNSPLHF.